The 5 T cell receptor beta chains below were found in one sample sequenced in a study of vaccination effects on CD4 cells after COVID-19 (dated by TCRdb to between 2021 and 2024). The ViraFEST assay stimulated PBMC with viral peptide pools and then used TCR sequencing to identify antigen-specific CD4+ T cell clonotypes by expansion. After more than nine days of culture, CD4+ T cells were isolated with the EasySep CD4+ T cell isolation kit. Healthy vaccine recipients had no prior SARS-CoV-2 infection, confirmed by negative nucleocapsid antibodies before and after vaccination. No antigen is known for these receptors. Library generation was performed with the immunoSEQ multiplex PCR assay. TCRdb's version of the immuneACCESS table is confined to in-frame rearrangements and falls short of the full clone set. An unresolved V gene accounts for under half of the shortfall where checked; the remainder is of unknown origin. The sample yields nearly 35,000 clones; 73% were counted once. The ten largest clones capture more than 25% of the sample.

Sample: CD4+ T cells from PBMCs cultured with HCoV-OC43 spike peptides, taken before COVID-19 vaccination. This sample's cell subset or site label indicates: HCoV-OC43 spike overlapping peptide pool stimulation. The receptors here all came from a human donor who received a COVID-19 vaccine.

This clone was detected a few times. The CDR3 protein is CASSPDLASYEQYF. The CDR3 nucleotides read TGTGCCAGCAGCCCCGACTTGGCGTCCTACGAGCAGTACTTC. The genes are TRBV7-2 and TRBJ2-7; D unresolved. Trimming stripped 5 bases from V and 1 base from J, with 12 bases between. The CDR3 totals 14 residues. The germline V gene encodes CDR1 SGHTA and CDR2 FQGNSA.

This rearrangement joins TRBV5-1 to TRBJ2-7; D not resolved. The germline gives CDR1 SGHRS, CDR2 YFSETQ. The V end was cut by 4 bases, the J end by 2 bases, with 13 bases between. This CDR3 comprises 14 residues. The CDR3 sequence is CASSLSSGTYEQYF. The CDR3 bases are TGCGCCAGCAGCCTTTCATCGGGCACCTACGAGCAGTACTTC.

The chain employs TRBV28 and TRBJ2-1; a weak D match, TRBD1 (6 bases). The ends were cut back, 6 bases at V and 5 bases at J, with 17 bases in the middle. Germline assignment: CDR1 MDHEN and CDR2 SYDVKM. CDR3 length equals 15 residues. The CDR3 sequence: CASSPMGHRDNEQFF. The CDR3 coding sequence is TGTGCCAGCAGCCCAATGGGACATAGGGACAATGAGCAGTTCTTC.

The chain links TRBV2 to TRBJ1-3, with TRBD1 identical over 8 bases. Unmatched junction bases numbered 6, after V lost 5 bases and J lost 0 bases. Germline V gene data show CDR1 as SNHLY and CDR2 as FYNNEI. This CDR3 has 16 amino acids. This CDR3 is CASSLDRAVSGNTIYF. CDR3 coding DNA: TGTGCCAGCAGTTTGGACAGGGCCGTCTCTGGAAACACCATATATTTT. Supplemented by reference TRBV2 and TRBJ1-3, the full variable domain reads EPEVTQTPSHQVTQMGQEVILRCVPISNHLYFYWYRQILGQKVEFLVSFYNNEISEKSEIFDDQFSVERPDGSNFTLKIRSTKLEDSAMYFCASSLDRAVSGNTIYFGEGSWLTVV.

The table lists this clone with a count of one. V usage is TRBV20-1 and J usage is TRBJ1-4, with D unclear. CDR3 length: 11 residues. Per the germline V gene, CDR1 is DFQATT and CDR2 is SNEGSKA (reference sequence). Trimming cost V 6 bases and J 7 bases, with 9 bases left between them. The CDR3 spells CSARTVEKLFF. CDR3 bases: TGCAGTGCGAGGACGGTTGAAAAACTGTTTTTT.